These 13 T cell receptor beta chains originate from one sample sequenced in a study of human T cells and chemical hapten exposure. TCRdb redid the calling of the RACE reads with MiXCR, one entry per CDR3 protein. The sample carries around 150,000 distinct CDR3 sequences, about a quarter recorded once. Specified time point: patch test 3, about 24 weeks after DPC sensitization. The treatment here: therapeutic diphenylcyclopropenone sensitization with weekly scalp DPC. The specimen was whole blood, collected in connection with sensitization to the hapten diphenylcyclopropenone (DPC). The receptors were gathered from a woman in her late teens or twenties with alopecia areata. Some clones in this sample may be carry-over from other donors' samples.

The table lists this clonotype with a few counts. The V call is TRBV20-1, the J call TRBJ2-2; perhaps D is TRBD1 or TRBD2 (6 bases each). This CDR3 is built from 13 residues. The germline CDR1 and CDR2 sequences are DFQATT and SNEGSKA (reference sequence). Trimming cost V 6 bases and J 6 bases, with 14 bases left between them. In nucleotides, the CDR3 is TGCAGTGCGAAGAGGGGGGTCTCCGGGGAGCTGTTTTTT. Amino acid sequence: CSAKRGVSGELFF.

The J gene is TRBJ2-5, the V gene TRBV7-3; 8 bases line up with TRBD1. Germline V CDR1 and CDR2: SGHTA, FQGTGA. The V segment lost 8 bases and the J segment 0 bases; nucleotides outside the gene matches: 14. The CDR3 sequence is 17 residues long. The CDR3 nucleotides read TGTGCCAGCCGACCTTATAACAGGGGGACCCACCAAGAGACCCAGTACTTC. It translates to CASRPYNRGTHQETQYF.

The rearrangement joins TRBV5-6 to TRBJ1-4; D is ambiguous. The CDR3 spans 12 residues. Germline V lookup: CDR1 SGHDT, CDR2 YYEEEE. V was trimmed by 0 bases and J by 11 bases, leaving 8 bases between them. CDR3 in DNA: TGTGCCAGCAGCTTGGGGACGGGGAAACTGTTTTTT. This encodes CASSLGTGKLFF.

This clonotype was seen a few times. The rearrangement uses TRBV7-9 and TRBJ2-2, with unresolved D. The CDR3 extends over 16 amino acids. V was trimmed by 1 base and J by 0 bases, leaving 9 bases between them. Germline V gene sequence: CDR1 SEHNR, CDR2 FQNEAQ (reference sequence). CDR3 in DNA: TGTGCCAGCAGCTTAGGGCTCGCACCGAACACCGGGGAGCTGTTTTTT. Encoded protein: CASSLGLAPNTGELFF.

There are a few counts of this clonotype. V gene TRBV5-5 combines with J gene TRBJ2-4; D unresolved. The CDR3 covers 13 residues. Germline lookup yields CDR1 SGHKS and CDR2 YYEKEE (reference sequence). Trimming shortened V by 1 base and J by 7 bases, and 9 bases separated the two germline ends. The CDR3 protein is CASSLYDENIQYF. DNA of the CDR3: TGTGCCAGCAGCTTGTATGATGAGAACATTCAGTACTTC.

This clonotype occurred a few times. The chain links TRBV5-5 to TRBJ2-7; D is unclear. Trimming removed 1 base at V and 3 bases at J, with 20 bases between. CDR1 and CDR2 from the germline V gene are SGHKS and YYEKEE (reference sequence). The CDR3 extends over 17 amino acids. CDR3 bases: TGTGCCAGCAGCTTGACGATCCCCAGTTGGAAAAGCTACGAGCAGTACTTC. Its translation is CASSLTIPSWKSYEQYF.

CDR3 coding DNA: TGTGCCAGTAGTCTGCTAGCGGGCGCCTCCACAGATACGCAGTATTTT. Its protein is CASSLLAGASTDTQYF. The J gene is TRBJ2-3, the V gene TRBV19, with TRBD2 matching 8 bases. The CDR3 loop spans 16 amino acids. CDR1 and CDR2 (germline): LNHDA, SQIVND (reference sequence). V lost 5 bases and J lost 2; bases outside the gene matches: 9. Based on the CDR3 plus reference TRBV19 and TRBJ2-3, the full variable domain is DGGITQSPKYLFRKEGQNVTLSCEQNLNHDAMYWYRQDPGQGLRLIYYSQIVNDFQKGDIAEGYSVSREKKESFPLTVTSAQKNPTAFYLCASSLLAGASTDTQYFGPGTRLTVL.

The chain uses TRBV20-1 and TRBJ1-1; D unresolved. CDR1 and CDR2 from the germline V gene are DFQATT and SNEGSKA (reference sequence). Deletions cut 5 bases from V and 3 bases from J, with 13 bases between. The CDR3 length is 13 residues. DNA of the CDR3: TGCAGTGCTCCCGGGCCGGCACACACTGAAGCTTTCTTT. Translation gives CSAPGPAHTEAFF.

This clonotype was recorded many times. DNA of the CDR3: TGCAGTGCCAGGCAAACGAAAAACACCATATATTTT. Its translation: CSARQTKNTIYF. This chain joins TRBV20-1 and TRBJ1-3; no clear D. The germline V gene encodes CDR1 DFQATT and CDR2 SNEGSKA (reference sequence). The CDR3 extends over 12 amino acids. The V end lost 6 bases, the J end lost 6 bases, and 12 bases lay between the germline ends.

This clonotype was observed a single time. The genes are TRBV7-2 and TRBJ1-1; perhaps TRBD1 as D (5 bases). This CDR3 comprises 15 residues. The V and J ends lost 2 bases and 4 bases respectively, with 14 bases between them. Germline V gene data show CDR1 as SGHTA and CDR2 as FQGNSA. CDR3 in amino acids: CASSLTTAGGTEAFF. The CDR3 region has the DNA TGTGCCAGCAGCTTAACTACAGCTGGGGGCACTGAAGCTTTCTTT.

This clonotype was counted only a few times. The chain joins TRBV29-1 to TRBJ2-5; TRBD1 aligns across 8 bases. CDR1 and CDR2 from the germline V gene are SQVTM and ANQGSEA. The trim removed 3 bases at V and 4 bases at J, leaving 13 bases unmatched. The CDR3 length is 16 residues. CDR3 amino acids: CSVDGPGQARGETQYF. In DNA, the CDR3 is TGCAGCGTTGATGGCCCGGGACAGGCCCGCGGAGAGACCCAGTACTTC.

This clonotype was counted only a few times. The chain recombines TRBV7-6 with TRBJ1-1; D gene unclear. The CDR3 totals 14 residues. Trimming removed 2 bases from V and 0 bases from J, with 7 bases in between. Germline CDR1 is SGHVS and CDR2 is FNYEAQ. CDR3 bases: TGTGCCAGCAGCTTATTAGCAGTGAACACTGAAGCTTTCTTT. Translated: CASSLLAVNTEAFF.

This clonotype turned up a few times. The V call is TRBV29-1, the J call TRBJ2-3, with no clear D. Germline assignment: CDR1 SQVTM and CDR2 ANQGSEA. The length of the CDR3 is 14 residues. Deletions cut 5 bases from V and 2 bases from J, with 14 bases between. CDR3 region: CSVRKNLNTDTQYF. The CDR3, as DNA: TGCAGCGTTAGGAAGAATTTGAACACAGATACGCAGTATTTT.